Below, 11 T cell receptor beta chains from the same sample are listed, as sequenced in a study of early T cells in non-severe SARS-CoV-2 infection. In TCRdb, the 5' RACE reads were re-called with MiXCR into one record per CDR3 protein. The data contain approximately 70,000 distinct CDR3 sequences, 9.5% to 15% of them singletons. The sample was whole blood, taken at baseline. The receptors originated from an adult who was a healthcare worker with PCR-confirmed SARS-CoV-2 infection or an uninfected control (not recorded which).

This chain links TRBV6-1 with TRBJ1-2; 12 positions match TRBD1. The junction had 6 bases not matched to a gene; V was cut back by 3 bases and J by 7 bases. Germline CDR1 is MNHNS and CDR2 is SASEGT. The CDR3 runs 15 residues. Here the CDR3 DNA reads TGTGCCAGCAGTGACTTGGGACAGGGGGCTTCTGGCTACACCTTC. This codes for CASSDLGQGASGYTF.

This clonotype came up many times. The chain joins TRBV20-1 to TRBJ2-2, with 8 bases identical to TRBD2. J was trimmed by 1 base and V by 2 bases; bases with no gene match: 6. The CDR3 sequence is 16 residues long. Germline CDR1 and CDR2: DFQATT and SNEGSKA (reference sequence). CDR3 region: CSARKLSGGNTGELFF. As DNA, the CDR3 is TGCAGTGCTAGAAAGCTAAGCGGGGGGAACACCGGGGAGCTGTTTTTT.

This clonotype has a handful of counts. The chain uses TRBV6-6 and TRBJ2-2; D unclear. Germline CDR1 reads MNHNY; CDR2 reads SVGAGI (reference sequence). Trimming shortened V by 5 bases and J by 7 bases, and 8 bases separated the two germline ends. The CDR3 is made up of 12 amino acids. CDR3 amino acids: CASSILRGELFF. CDR3 nucleotide sequence: TGTGCCAGCAGTATTCTCCGCGGGGAGCTGTTTTTT.

This clonotype was picked up a small number of times. This chain uses TRBV15 with TRBJ2-7, with D tentatively TRBD2 (6 bases). V was pared by 3 bases and J by 3 bases, with 9 bases between. Per the germline V gene, CDR1 is LNHNV and CDR2 is YYDKDF (reference sequence). The CDR3 has 13 residues. The CDR3 DNA is TGTGCCACCAGCAGGGGACTTTTCTACGAGCAGTACTTC. It specifies CATSRGLFYEQYF.

This clonotype occurred many times. J is TRBJ1-1 and V is TRBV12-3 or TRBV12-4, with D maybe TRBD1 (5 bases). Deletions cut 3 bases from V and 0 bases from J, with 11 bases between. The CDR3 extends over 15 amino acids. CDR3 nucleotide sequence: TGTGCCAGCAGTTTTAACAGGATAGTGAACACTGAAGCTTTCTTT. Residues: CASSFNRIVNTEAFF.

The chain links TRBV20-1 to TRBJ2-1, with 8 bases fitting TRBD1. The CDR3 runs to 13 residues. Germline V gene lookup returns CDR1 DFQATT and CDR2 SNEGSKA (reference sequence). V shed 3 bases and J 7 bases; nucleotides not matched to a gene: 5. This CDR3 is CSARTGVINEQFF. In DNA form, the CDR3 reads TGCAGTGCTAGGACAGGGGTTATAAATGAGCAGTTCTTC.

V is TRBV19 and J is TRBJ2-2; 8 positions agree with TRBD1. Trimming removed 5 bases from V and 7 bases from J; junction bases left unmatched: 9. In germline, CDR1 is LNHDA, CDR2 SQIVND (reference sequence). The CDR3 covers 15 residues. The DNA of the CDR3 is TGTGCCAGTAGTCCCCGGACAGGGAGTAACGGGGAGCTGTTTTTT. Its protein product is CASSPRTGSNGELFF.

In this sample, this clonotype turned up a few times. The rearrangement uses TRBV7-9 and TRBJ2-2, with 7 bases fitting TRBD2. The CDR3 contains 18 residues. The V and J ends lost 10 bases and 5 bases, in that order; junction bases with no gene match: 22. Germline CDR1 is SEHNR and CDR2 is FQNEAQ (reference sequence). Here the CDR3 DNA reads TGTGCCACCCTGTTCCCGGCTAGCGGCTATGGGGCGACCGGGGAGCTGTTTTTT. It specifies CATLFPASGYGATGELFF.

This clonotype has just a few counts. This chain joins TRBV24-1 and TRBJ1-1, with D perhaps TRBD1 (5 bases). V lost 5 bases and J lost 0, with 9 bases in between. The CDR3 is 14 amino acids. Germline V gene data show CDR1 as KGHDR and CDR2 as SFDVKD. CDR3 sequence: CATSGPGLNTEAFF. CDR3 DNA sequence: TGTGCCACCAGTGGCCCAGGGTTGAACACTGAAGCTTTCTTT.

The chain combines TRBV28 with TRBJ1-2; D perhaps matches TRBD1 (5 bases). The CDR3 is 12 amino acids. Germline V lookup: CDR1 MDHEN, CDR2 SYDVKM. Trimming took 7 bases from V and 7 from J, leaving 13 bases between them. The CDR3 loop is CASTSGRGGYTF. CDR3 nucleotide sequence: TGTGCCAGCACCTCGGGACGGGGTGGCTACACCTTC.

This chain connects TRBV7-8 to TRBJ1-1; D perhaps matches TRBD1 (5 bases). This CDR3 has 15 amino acids. Germline CDR1 is SGHVS and CDR2 is FQNEAQ. Trimming took off 6 bases at V and 0 bases at J, with 14 bases between the two ends. In DNA form, the CDR3 reads TGTGCCAGCAGGGAAGCAGGGCAGATGAACACTGAAGCTTTCTTT. This translates into CASREAGQMNTEAFF.